The 17 T cell receptor beta chains below were found in one sample sequenced in a study of cytomegalovirus exposure and HLA in healthy donors. The PCR had 60 Vbeta and 13 Jbeta primers. Clones were sequenced by immunoSEQ multiplex PCR, and TCRdb holds only the in-frame ones, with some missing. The profile covers approximately 93,000 clones, with roughly 73% appearing a single time and 3.8% taken by the ten largest. The sequenced sample consisted of PBMCs. Receptor source: a woman aged 35 to 49 in good health and CMV-seronegative.

The gene calls are TRBV6-1 and TRBJ1-5, with a possible D match to TRBD1 (5 bases). V lost 8 bases to trimming and J lost 2 bases, with 13 bases between them. CDR3 length: 14 amino acids. Germline V gives CDR1 MNHNS, CDR2 SASEGT. The CDR3 coding sequence is TGTGCCAGCTGGGACTTCAGAGGCAATCAGCCCCAGCATTTT. It specifies CASWDFRGNQPQHF.

As regards this clone: A junction boundary mismatches the germline segment, possibly from a read error. The chain uses TRBV27 and TRBJ2-2; the match to TRBD2 covers 11 bases. This CDR3 has 15 amino acids. Germline V gives CDR1 MNHEY, CDR2 SMNVEV (reference sequence). CDR3 sequence reads: CASSFIYCLAGGAVF. The CDR3 DNA is TGTGCCAGCAGTTTTATCTATTGCCTAGCGGGGGGAGCTGTTTTT.

The genes are TRBV5-4 and TRBJ1-2; D is possibly TRBD1 (6 bases). Per germline, CDR1 SGHNT and CDR2 YYREEE (reference sequence). Trimming took 0 bases from V and 4 from J, leaving 16 bases between them. This CDR3 has 16 amino acids. The CDR3 coding sequence is TGTGCCAGCAGCTTGGGTGGGGGCCTAGGGGGCTATGGCTACACCTTC. It encodes CASSLGGGLGGYGYTF.

This clone was recorded a few times. The chain links TRBV7-3 to TRBJ2-5; D may be TRBD2 (6 bases). The CDR3 contains 13 residues. Germline CDR1 reads SGHTA; CDR2 reads FQGTGA. The germline V and J ends were trimmed by 4 bases and 5 bases, with 11 bases remaining between them. CDR3: CASSSSGWETQYF. In DNA, the CDR3 is TGTGCCAGCAGCTCAAGCGGGTGGGAGACCCAGTACTTC. Supplemented by reference TRBV7-3 and TRBJ2-5, the full variable domain reads GAGVSQTPSNKVTEKGKYVELRCDPISGHTALYWYRQSLGQGPEFLIYFQGTGAADDSGLPNDRFFAVRPEGSVSTLKIQRTERGDSAVYLCASSSSGWETQYFGPGTRLLVL.

The V and J genes are TRBV18 and TRBJ1-6; the D gene is possibly TRBD1 (5 bases). Germline V CDR1 and CDR2: KGHSH, LQKENI. V was clipped by 3 bases and J by 8 bases, with 26 bases between them. The CDR3 runs to 19 residues. DNA of the CDR3: TGTGCCAGCTCACCGGGTGGGGGGAGCCGCTATCGAGGGGATTCACCCCTCCACTTT. Encoded protein: CASSPGGGSRYRGDSPLHF.

V and J are TRBV29-1 and TRBJ1-5; D unclear. Trimming pared 4 bases from V and 4 bases from J, leaving 8 bases between. Germline-derived CDR1 and CDR2 are SQVTM and ANQGSEA. This CDR3 is built from 12 residues. The CDR3 spells CSVVTGNQPQHF. DNA of the CDR3: TGCAGCGTTGTTACGGGGAATCAGCCCCAGCATTTT.

V is TRBV7-8 and J is TRBJ1-6, with a possible D match to TRBD1 (6 bases). Germline V gene lookup returns CDR1 SGHVS and CDR2 FQNEAQ. CDR3 length equals 17 residues. V lost 0 bases, J lost 4 bases, and 13 bases lay in between. The CDR3 sequence: CASSLAPPGTYNSPLHF. DNA for the CDR3: TGTGCCAGCAGCTTAGCCCCCCCCGGGACATATAATTCACCCCTCCACTTT.

The chain has TRBV7-6 and TRBJ1-1; no definite D call. The CDR3 spans 15 residues. Germline CDR1 and CDR2: SGHVS and FNYEAQ. V gave up 1 base and J gave up 2 bases, with 11 bases separating them. The CDR3 here is CASSLGPNRNTEAFF. DNA for the CDR3: TGTGCCAGCAGCTTAGGACCGAACAGAAACACTGAAGCTTTCTTT. Full variable domain (outside the CDR3, taken from reference TRBV7-6 and TRBJ1-1): GAGVSQSPRYKVTKRGQDVALRCDPISGHVSLYWYRQALGQGPEFLTYFNYEAQQDKSGLPNDRFSAERPEGSISTLTIQRTEQRDSAMYRCASSLGPNRNTEAFFGQGTRLTVV.

This clone is termed medium-sized. CDR3 protein: CASSLGQSPSYEQYF. CDR3 bases: TGTGCCAGCAGCTTAGGACAGAGTCCCTCCTACGAGCAGTACTTC. The chain couples TRBV7-8 to TRBJ2-7; weak D call: TRBD1 (5 bases). Germline loops: CDR1 SGHVS, CDR2 FQNEAQ. The germline V and J ends were trimmed by 1 base and 0 bases, with 10 bases remaining between them. This CDR3 region has 15 residues.

The chain couples TRBV5-1 to TRBJ2-6; 10 bases line up with TRBD1. The CDR3 sequence is 18 residues long. The trim removed 1 base at V and 2 bases at J, leaving 6 bases unmatched. Germline loops: CDR1 SGHRS, CDR2 YFSETQ. The CDR3 protein is CASSLSPGQGTGANVLTF. CDR3 coding DNA: TGCGCCAGCAGCTTGTCGCCGGGACAGGGGACTGGGGCCAACGTCCTGACTTTC.

The gene calls are TRBV4-1 and TRBJ2-1; 9 nucleotides agree with TRBD2. The CDR3 sequence is 18 residues long. Trimming took 0 bases from V and 8 from J; bases not matched to a gene: 14. CDR1 and CDR2 (germline): MGHRA, YSYEKL. The CDR3 DNA sequence: TGCGCCAGCAGCCAAGAAGACGGGGGCGCGGGGGGGCCCGATGAGCAGTTCTTC. This encodes CASSQEDGGAGGPDEQFF.

The J gene is TRBJ2-5, the V gene TRBV5-1, with 9 bases matching TRBD2. The CDR3 is made up of 18 amino acids. Trimming cost V 0 bases and J 1 base; bases outside gene matches: 10. Germline V gene data show CDR1 as SGHRS and CDR2 as YFSETQ. This CDR3 is CASSLALLAGTFQETQYF. CDR3 DNA sequence: TGCGCCAGCAGCTTGGCATTGCTAGCGGGGACCTTCCAAGAGACCCAGTACTTC. The variable domain in full, completed from reference TRBV5-1 and TRBJ2-5, reads KAGVTQTPRYLIKTRGQQVTLSCSPISGHRSVSWYQQTPGQGLQFLFEYFSETQRNKGNFPGRFSGRQFSNSRSEMNVSTLELGDSALYLCASSLALLAGTFQETQYFGPGTRLLVL.

The chain has TRBV4-1 and TRBJ1-1, with D uncertain. This CDR3 spans 18 amino acids. CDR1 is MGHRA and CDR2 is YSYEKL in the germline V gene. The V and J ends lost 5 bases and 0 bases respectively, with 22 bases between them. The chain's CDR3 is CASSKLAADLRMNTEAFF. DNA for the CDR3: TGCGCCAGCAGCAAGCTCGCGGCCGACCTAAGAATGAACACTGAAGCTTTCTTT.

Turning to this clone: The junction departs from germline at one end; a sequencing error may be responsible. This rearrangement joins TRBV7-9 to TRBJ1-2; D call uncertain. The CDR3 totals 12 residues. Germline V gene data show CDR1 as SEHNR and CDR2 as FQNEAQ (reference sequence). The CDR3 nucleotides are TGTGCCGGCTCTGACATGGACTATGGCTACCCCTTC. Its protein is CAGSDMDYGYPF.

J is TRBJ1-2 and V is TRBV14; 7 nucleotides align to TRBD1. The length of the CDR3 is 15 residues. CDR1 is SGHDN and CDR2 is FVKESK in the germline V gene. Trimming cost V 1 base and J 4 bases; bases outside gene matches: 6. The CDR3 sequence: CASSQGAGGIYGYTF. In nucleotides, the CDR3 is TGTGCCAGCAGCCAAGGGGCAGGGGGGATCTATGGCTACACCTTC.

J is TRBJ1-5 and V is TRBV10-3; 7 bases line up with TRBD1. This CDR3 spans 16 amino acids. Germline V gives CDR1 ENHRY, CDR2 SYGVKD. The V segment lost 0 bases and the J segment 4 bases; nucleotides outside the gene matches: 6. CDR3 in DNA: TGTGCCATCAGTGAGTCGTACAGGGGAAGTAATCAGCCCCAGCATTTT. The encoded protein is CAISESYRGSNQPQHF.

J is TRBJ1-5 and V is TRBV6-5, with D unclear. This CDR3 contains 14 residues. Between the trimmed V and J ends, which lost 4 bases and 0 bases, there was a span of 7 bases. Per the germline V gene, CDR1 is MNHEY and CDR2 is SVGAGI. CDR3 in amino acids: CASSSPLSNQPQHF. CDR3 nucleotide sequence: TGTGCCAGCAGTTCTCCACTTAGCAATCAGCCCCAGCATTTT.